A selection of T cell receptor beta chains follows, all from one sample in a study of radiation and T cells in renal cell carcinoma. This table comes from immunoSEQ multiplex PCR, and its TCRdb copy is limited to in-frame clones, with some not included. The sample has roughly 64,000 clones, 70% to 80% seen once. The sequencing here drew on blood, taken from a patient whose treatment included radiotherapy and nephrectomy. The receptors come from a man in his sixties with renal cell carcinoma. Both conserved end residues are part of each CDR3. The D gene is left open where the match is weak. Not all rows give a size; the values are once, few, many and, for expanded clones, a class.

CDR3aa	CDR3nt	abundance	d_gene	v_gene	j_gene
CASSATGGYGYTF	TGTGCCAGCAGTGCTACTGGGGGCTATGGCTACACCTTC	NA	NA	TRBV7-8	TRBJ1-2
CASSLLAGGPEFLDTQYF	TGTGCCAGCAGCTTATTAGCGGGAGGGCCGGAGTTTTTAGATACGCAGTATTTT	NA	TRBD2	TRBV7-9	TRBJ2-3
CASSNGGGDEQFF	TGTGCCAGCAGCAATGGGGGGGGTGATGAGCAGTTCTTC	once	TRBD2	TRBV2	TRBJ2-1
CASSWDRLNTEAFF	TGTGCCAGCAGCTGGGACAGGTTGAACACTGAAGCTTTCTTT	NA	TRBD1	TRBV5-6	TRBJ1-1
CASSLISAGGEKLFF	TGTGCCAGCAGTTTAATTTCGGCCGGTGGTGAAAAACTGTTTTTT	few	NA	TRBV27	TRBJ1-4
CSVAEGGSQETQYF	TGCAGCGTGGCTGAGGGGGGGAGCCAAGAGACCCAGTACTTC	NA	NA	TRBV29-1	TRBJ2-5
CASSLNGHEQFF	TGTGCCAGCAGCTTAAACGGGCATGAGCAGTTCTTC	once	NA	TRBV11-3	TRBJ2-1
CASSESRDEKLFF	TGCGCCAGCAGTGAGAGCAGGGATGAAAAACTGTTTTTT	NA	NA	TRBV10-2	TRBJ1-4
CASSRGTASNQPQHF	TGTGCCAGCAGTAGAGGGACGGCGAGCAATCAGCCCCAGCATTTT	NA	NA	TRBV27	TRBJ1-5
CASSFQGGEETQYF	TGTGCCAGCAGCTTCCAGGGGGGGGAGGAGACCCAGTACTTC	NA	NA	TRBV7-2	TRBJ2-5
CASRRGRGGPHEQFF	TGTGCCAGCAGGCGTGGGCGGGGGGGCCCCCATGAGCAGTTCTTC	NA	TRBD2	TRBV6-5	TRBJ2-1
CAISRQGNSNQPQHF	TGTGCCATCAGCCGACAGGGTAATAGCAATCAGCCCCAGCATTTT	NA	TRBD1	TRBV10-3	TRBJ1-5
CASSLEWGDNEQFF	TGTGCCAGCAGCTTAGAGTGGGGGGACAATGAGCAGTTCTTC	NA	NA	TRBV7-7	TRBJ2-1
CSVGNSNQPQHF	TGCAGCGTTGGTAATTCCAATCAGCCCCAGCATTTT	NA	NA	TRBV29-1	TRBJ1-5
CASSPAETQYF	TGTGCCAGCAGTCCGGCGGAGACCCAGTACTTC	NA	NA	TRBV6-1	TRBJ2-5
CASSLGLAATDTQYF	TGTGCCAGCAGCCTCGGACTAGCGGCCACAGATACGCAGTATTTT	NA	TRBD2	TRBV6-4	TRBJ2-3
CASSMSGTDTQYF	TGTGCCAGTAGTATGAGTGGCACAGATACGCAGTATTTT	few	NA	TRBV19	TRBJ2-3
CASAGDWTGELFF	TGTGCCAGTGCAGGGGATTGGACCGGGGAGCTGTTTTTT	NA	NA	TRBV19	TRBJ2-2
CASNRQGEETQYF	TGTGCCAGCAATCGCCAAGGGGAGGAGACCCAGTACTTC	many	NA	TRBV6-1	TRBJ2-5
CASSLEGLTDTQYF	TGTGCCAGCAGCTTGGAAGGCCTCACAGATACGCAGTATTTT	NA	NA	TRBV5-4	TRBJ2-3
CASSSGQARGWVYGYTF	TGTGCCAGCAGCTCGGGACAGGCGAGGGGATGGGTTTATGGCTACACCTTC	NA	TRBD1	TRBV5-5	TRBJ1-2
CASSLGQIPGETQYF	TGTGCCAGCAGCTTGGGGCAGATCCCGGGCGAGACCCAGTACTTC	NA	NA	TRBV5-4	TRBJ2-5
CASSPGARTEAFF	TGTGCCAGCAGTCCAGGCGCTAGGACTGAAGCTTTCTTT	NA	NA	TRBV11-3	TRBJ1-1